The rows below give T cell receptor beta chains drawn from one sample of a study of T cell clones after liver transplantation. The repertoire was sequenced with immunoSEQ multiplex PCR; TCRdb's copy has only in-frame clones and lacks some. This table has about 75,000 clones, roughly 80% appearing once. Source: CD4+ T cells from blood, taken 48 months after liver transplant. All receptors derive from a human patient who received a liver transplant. Some T cells may have come from the graft donor. Each CDR3 is given with its conserved first and last residue. D genes are given only for firm matches. Clone size is not always given. Where it is, it says once, few, many or a class for expanded clones.

J gene | clone size | V gene | D gene | CDR3 protein | CDR3 DNA
TRBJ1-3 | NA | TRBV28 | TRBD1 | CASRWDSSGNTIYF | TGTGCCAGCAGGTGGGACAGCTCTGGAAACACCATATATTTT
TRBJ1-5 | NA | TRBV5-1 | NA | CASSLSGDRNQPQHF | TGCGCCAGCAGCTTGTCGGGGGACCGCAATCAGCCCCAGCATTTT
TRBJ2-7 | NA | TRBV2 | NA | CAIILGTGYGEQYF | TGTGCCATTATCCTCGGCACAGGGTACGGCGAGCAGTACTTC
TRBJ1-4 | NA | TRBV7-6 | NA | CASSLGDGNEKLFF | TGTGCCAGCAGCTTAGGGGACGGCAATGAAAAACTGTTTTTT
TRBJ1-3 | once | TRBV28 | TRBD1 | CASRHRVTGGNTIYF | TGTGCCAGCAGACATCGAGTGACAGGGGGAAACACCATATATTTT
TRBJ2-3 | few | TRBV11-2 | TRBD2 | CASSSLQRGARTDTQYF | TGTGCCAGCAGCTCATTACAGCGGGGGGCTCGCACAGATACGCAGTATTTT
TRBJ2-1 | NA | TRBV29-1 | NA | CSVLTDKYNEQFF | TGCAGCGTTCTAACCGACAAATACAATGAGCAGTTCTTC
TRBJ1-3 | few | TRBV7-2 | TRBD1 | CASSKRQGSGNTIYF | TGTGCCAGCAGCAAAAGACAGGGGTCGGGAAACACCATATATTTT
TRBJ1-2 | NA | TRBV7-2 | NA | CASSLGVAPGGYTF | TGTGCCAGCAGCTTGGGTGTAGCGCCCGGCGGCTACACCTTC
TRBJ2-7 | NA | TRBV18 | NA | CASSPLPASYEQYF | TGTGCCAGCTCACCACTTCCGGCGTCCTACGAGCAGTACTTC
TRBJ2-3 | NA | TRBV29-1 | TRBD2 | CSVEGGVLAGGTDTQYF | TGCAGCGTTGAAGGGGGGGTCCTAGCGGGAGGTACGGATACGCAGTATTTT
TRBJ2-3 | NA | TRBV27 | NA | CASSFGEASTDTQYF | TGTGCCAGCAGTTTCGGAGAGGCAAGCACAGATACGCAGTATTTT
TRBJ2-3 | NA | TRBV7-2 | NA | CASSLVGTSGRDTQYF | TGTGCCAGCAGCTTAGTCGGGACCAGTGGGAGAGATACGCAGTATTTT
TRBJ2-5 | NA | TRBV5-4 | TRBD2 | CASSRDPSGGLETQYF | TGTGCCAGCAGCCGAGATCCTAGCGGGGGCTTGGAGACCCAGTACTTC
TRBJ2-7 | NA | TRBV5-4 | TRBD2 | CASSQDLIALGGEQYF | TGTGCCAGCAGCCAAGATCTAATAGCACTCGGGGGGGAGCAGTACTTC
TRBJ2-5 | NA | TRBV5-4 | NA | CASSFSRVEETQYF | TGTGCCAGCAGCTTCAGTAGAGTAGAAGAGACCCAGTACTTC
TRBJ1-1 | NA | TRBV11-2 | NA | CASSLSGGAEAFF | TGTGCCAGCAGCCTCAGCGGGGGCGCTGAAGCTTTCTTT
TRBJ2-5 | NA | TRBV30 | NA | CAWSGALGETQYF | TGTGCCTGGAGTGGCGCGCTCGGGGAGACCCAGTACTTC
TRBJ1-3 | NA | TRBV7-2 | NA | CASSQGSGNTIYF | TGTGCCAGCAGTCAGGGGTCTGGAAACACCATATATTTT
TRBJ2-3 | once | TRBV5-4 | NA | CASSWGADSTDTQYF | TGTGCCAGCAGCTGGGGGGCGGACAGCACAGATACGCAGTATTTT
TRBJ1-2 | NA | TRBV7-2 | NA | CASSLELRGFYGYTF | TGTGCCAGCAGCTTAGAATTGAGGGGCTTCTATGGCTACACCTTC
TRBJ2-7 | NA | TRBV5-8 | NA | CASSAPGGTPEQYF | TGTGCCAGCAGCGCCCCAGGGGGGACCCCCGAGCAGTACTTC
TRBJ2-1 | NA | TRBV18 | NA | CASSPPDGPWGNEQFF | TGTGCCAGCTCACCGCCAGACGGGCCCTGGGGAAATGAGCAGTTCTTC
TRBJ2-5 | NA | TRBV11-2 | NA | CASSLQGLETQYF | TGTGCCAGCAGCCTTCAGGGTTTGGAGACCCAGTACTTC
TRBJ2-7 | NA | TRBV28 | TRBD2 | CATSPGGSSYEQYF | TGTGCCACCTCACCGGGGGGTTCCTCCTACGAGCAGTACTTC
TRBJ1-5 | NA | TRBV5-3 | NA | CARILVDGNQPQHF | TGTGCCAGAATCTTAGTGGACGGGAATCAGCCCCAGCATTTT
TRBJ1-1 | NA | TRBV7-9 | NA | CASGNYRETTEAFF | TGTGCCAGCGGGAACTACAGGGAGACCACTGAAGCTTTCTTT
TRBJ1-2 | NA | TRBV7-8 | NA | CASSEQGLDGYTF | TGTGCCAGCAGCGAACAGGGTCTGGATGGCTACACCTTC
TRBJ2-1 | NA | TRBV9 | TRBD2 | CASSASSGTYNEQFF | TGTGCCAGCAGCGCATCTAGCGGAACCTACAATGAGCAGTTCTTC
TRBJ1-2 | NA | TRBV19 | TRBD1 | CASSTTGANYGYTF | TGTGCCAGTAGTACCACAGGGGCTAACTATGGCTACACCTTC
TRBJ2-7 | NA | TRBV4-1 | TRBD1 | CASSQDRVIYEQYF | TGCGCCAGCAGCCAGGACAGGGTAATCTACGAGCAGTACTTC
TRBJ1-1 | NA | TRBV5-1 | NA | CASSLISNTEAFF | TGCGCCAGCAGCTTGATATCGAACACTGAAGCTTTCTTT
TRBJ2-3 | NA | TRBV7-2 | NA | CASSTILPTDTQYF | TGTGCCAGCAGCACCATCCTCCCGACAGATACGCAGTATTTT
TRBJ2-3 | NA | TRBV5-8 | NA | CASSFGRRGTDTQYF | TGTGCCAGCAGCTTTGGCCGTCGAGGCACAGATACGCAGTATTTT
TRBJ1-5 | NA | TRBV6-1 | NA | CASSVNFGNQPQHF | TGTGCCAGCAGTGTTAATTTTGGAAATCAGCCCCAGCATTTT
TRBJ1-1 | NA | TRBV29-1 | TRBD1 | CSVETGKDRRLNTEAFF | TGCAGCGTTGAAACGGGCAAGGACAGGAGATTGAACACTGAAGCTTTCTTT
TRBJ2-5 | NA | TRBV7-7 | NA | CASSLGGIQETQYF | TGTGCTAGCAGCTTAGGGGGGATTCAAGAGACCCAGTACTTC
TRBJ2-5 | NA | TRBV28 | TRBD1 | CASISPGQPSETQYF | TGTGCCAGCATATCGCCGGGACAGCCTAGCGAGACCCAGTACTTC
TRBJ2-7 | NA | TRBV4-2 | NA | CASSQDRAGTPYEQYF | TGTGCCAGCAGCCAAGATCGGGCAGGGACTCCCTACGAGCAGTACTTC
TRBJ1-1 | few | TRBV18 | TRBD1 | CASSASDRGWSTEAFF | TGTGCCAGCTCAGCATCCGACAGGGGATGGAGCACTGAAGCTTTCTTT
TRBJ1-5 | NA | TRBV7-9 | TRBD1 | CASSKGQDNQPQHF | TGTGCCAGCAGCAAGGGACAGGATAATCAGCCCCAGCATTTT
TRBJ1-3 | NA | TRBV9 | NA | CASSPHAHEGNTIYF | TGTGCCAGCAGCCCTCACGCCCACGAGGGAAACACCATATATTTT
TRBJ2-6 | NA | TRBV5-4 | NA | CASSQGRTRSSGANVLTF | TGTGCCAGCAGCCAGGGTCGGACACGCAGCTCTGGGGCCAACGTCCTGACTTTC
TRBJ2-7 | few | TRBV2 | NA | CASVESTREQYF | TGTGCCAGCGTCGAGTCCACGCGCGAGCAGTACTTC
TRBJ1-3 | NA | TRBV6-1 | NA | CASSAGRSSGNTIYF | TGTGCCAGCAGTGCGGGAAGGAGCTCTGGAAACACCATATATTTT
TRBJ2-6 | NA | TRBV4-1 | NA | CASSQGTQIGANVLTF | TGCGCCAGCAGCCAAGGAACGCAAATAGGGGCCAACGTCCTGACTTTC
TRBJ1-3 | NA | TRBV19 | NA | CASSIRAAGHSGNTIYF | TGTGCCAGTAGTATAAGGGCCGCGGGGCACTCTGGAAACACCATATATTTT
TRBJ2-1 | medium-sized | TRBV11-3 | NA | CASSAGTVNNEQFF | TGTGCCAGCAGCGCAGGGACGGTCAACAATGAGCAGTTCTTC
TRBJ1-1 | once | TRBV10-3 | TRBD1 | CAISDGRQGDTEAFF | TGTGCCATCAGTGATGGGAGACAGGGTGACACTGAAGCTTTCTTT
TRBJ1-2 | few | TRBV6-1 | NA | CASRRTSDDYGYTF | TGTGCCAGCAGAAGGACTTCTGACGACTATGGCTACACCTTC
TRBJ2-2 | NA | TRBV6-5 | NA | CASTPTGLGTGELFF | TGTGCCAGCACTCCGACAGGTCTCGGCACCGGGGAGCTGTTTTTT
TRBJ2-2 | NA | TRBV6-5 | TRBD2 | CASNALREPRELFF | TGTGCCAGCAATGCCTTGCGGGAGCCACGGGAGCTGTTTTTT
TRBJ1-5 | NA | TRBV6-5 | NA | CASSSVRGQPQHF | TGTGCCAGCAGTTCCGTTAGGGGTCAGCCCCAGCATTTT
TRBJ2-6 | NA | TRBV28 | TRBD1 | CASSLPQGAGANVLTF | TGTGCCAGCAGTCTCCCTCAGGGGGCAGGGGCCAACGTCCTGACTTTC